This T cell receptor (beta chain) was profiled in a study of T cell repertoires in ileal Crohn's disease. The V segment lost 5 bases and the J segment 9 bases; nucleotides outside the gene matches: 10. The CDR3 totals 15 residues. Looked up from germline, CDR1 is SGHVS and CDR2 is FQNEAQ. Roughly 0.55 micrograms of biopsy DNA per sample underwent TCRB immunosequencing. Sequencing used immunoSEQ multiplex PCR; TCRdb keeps in-frame clones, though not all of them. The sample shows under 8,500 clones, approximately 86% of them seen only once. The J gene is TRBJ2-2, the V gene TRBV7-8, with 9 positions matching TRBD1. This clonotype originated in an adult with Crohn's disease. Material for sequencing was ileal tissue. The CDR3 region has the DNA TGTGCCAGCAGCCCCCACAGGGGGCGAAGGAGGGAGCTGTTTTTT. Protein sequence: CASSPHRGRRRELFF. Looking up the rest from reference TRBV7-8 and TRBJ2-2 gives the full variable domain: GAGVSQSPRYKVAKRGQDVALRCDPISGHVSLFWYQQALGQGPEFLTYFQNEAQLDKSGLPSDRFFAERPEGSVSTLKIQRTQQEDSAVYLCASSPHRGRRRELFFGEGSRLTVL.